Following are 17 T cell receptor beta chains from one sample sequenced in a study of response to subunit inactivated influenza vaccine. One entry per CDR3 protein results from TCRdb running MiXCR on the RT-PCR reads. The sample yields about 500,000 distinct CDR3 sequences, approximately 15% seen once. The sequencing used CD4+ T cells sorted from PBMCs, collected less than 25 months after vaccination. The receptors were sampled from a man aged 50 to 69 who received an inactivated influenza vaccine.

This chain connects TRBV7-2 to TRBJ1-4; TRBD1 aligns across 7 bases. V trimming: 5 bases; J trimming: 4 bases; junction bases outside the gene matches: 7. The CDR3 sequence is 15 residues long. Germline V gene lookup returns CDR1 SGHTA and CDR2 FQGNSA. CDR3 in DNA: TGTGCCAGCAGCCCGCAGGGGGGGAATAATGAAAAACTGTTTTTT. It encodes CASSPQGGNNEKLFF.

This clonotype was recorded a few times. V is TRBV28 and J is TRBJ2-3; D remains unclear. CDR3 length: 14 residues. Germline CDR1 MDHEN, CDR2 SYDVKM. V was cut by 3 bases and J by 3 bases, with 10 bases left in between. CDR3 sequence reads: CASSFRVGTDTQYF. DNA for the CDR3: TGTGCCAGCAGTTTTCGGGTCGGGACAGATACGCAGTATTTT.

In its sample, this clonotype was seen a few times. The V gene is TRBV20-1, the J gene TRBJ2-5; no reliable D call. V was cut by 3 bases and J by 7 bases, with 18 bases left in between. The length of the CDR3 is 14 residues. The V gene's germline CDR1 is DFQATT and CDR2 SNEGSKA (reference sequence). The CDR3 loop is CSASGPVAPRTQYF. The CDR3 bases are TGCAGTGCTAGCGGTCCCGTAGCCCCCCGGACCCAGTACTTC.

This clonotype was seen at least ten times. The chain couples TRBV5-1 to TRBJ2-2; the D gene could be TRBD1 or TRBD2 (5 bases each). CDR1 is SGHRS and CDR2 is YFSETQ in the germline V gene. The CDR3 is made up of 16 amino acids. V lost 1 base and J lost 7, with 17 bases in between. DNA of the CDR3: TGCGCCAGCAGCTTGTTGGGGACGGAACGGCGCGGGGAGCTGTTTTTT. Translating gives CASSLLGTERRGELFF. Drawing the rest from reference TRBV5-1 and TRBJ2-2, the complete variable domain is KAGVTQTPRYLIKTRGQQVTLSCSPISGHRSVSWYQQTPGQGLQFLFEYFSETQRNKGNFPGRFSGRQFSNSRSEMNVSTLELGDSALYLCASSLLGTERRGELFFGEGSRLTVL.

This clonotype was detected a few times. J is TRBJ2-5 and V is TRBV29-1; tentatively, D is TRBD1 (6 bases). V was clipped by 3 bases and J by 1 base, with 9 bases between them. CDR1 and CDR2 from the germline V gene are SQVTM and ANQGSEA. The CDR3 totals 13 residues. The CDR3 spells CSVDRDIQETQYF. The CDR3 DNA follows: TGCAGCGTTGATAGGGACATCCAAGAGACCCAGTACTTC.

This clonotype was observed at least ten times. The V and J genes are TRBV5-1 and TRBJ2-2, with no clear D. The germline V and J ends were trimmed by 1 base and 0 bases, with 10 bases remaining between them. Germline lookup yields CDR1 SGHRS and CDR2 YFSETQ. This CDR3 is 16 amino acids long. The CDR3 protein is CASSLNARTNTGELFF. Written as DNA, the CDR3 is TGCGCCAGCAGCTTGAACGCCAGAACGAACACCGGGGAGCTGTTTTTT.

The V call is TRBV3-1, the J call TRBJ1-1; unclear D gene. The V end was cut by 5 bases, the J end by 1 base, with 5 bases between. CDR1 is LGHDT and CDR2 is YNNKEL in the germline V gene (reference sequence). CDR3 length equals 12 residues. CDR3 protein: CASSVRNTEAFF. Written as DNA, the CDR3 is TGTGCCAGCAGCGTAAGGAACACTGAAGCTTTCTTT.

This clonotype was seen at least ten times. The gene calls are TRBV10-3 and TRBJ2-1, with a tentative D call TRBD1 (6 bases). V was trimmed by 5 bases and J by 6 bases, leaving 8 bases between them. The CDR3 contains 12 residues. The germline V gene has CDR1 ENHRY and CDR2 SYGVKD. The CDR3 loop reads CAISRTANEQFF. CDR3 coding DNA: TGTGCCATCAGTAGGACAGCCAATGAGCAGTTCTTC.

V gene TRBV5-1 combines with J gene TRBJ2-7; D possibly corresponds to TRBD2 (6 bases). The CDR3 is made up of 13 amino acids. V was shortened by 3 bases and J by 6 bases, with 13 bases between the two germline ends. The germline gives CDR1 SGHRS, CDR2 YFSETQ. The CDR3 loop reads CASSSSSGGEQYF. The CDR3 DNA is TGCGCCAGCAGCTCCTCGTCCGGGGGCGAGCAGTACTTC.

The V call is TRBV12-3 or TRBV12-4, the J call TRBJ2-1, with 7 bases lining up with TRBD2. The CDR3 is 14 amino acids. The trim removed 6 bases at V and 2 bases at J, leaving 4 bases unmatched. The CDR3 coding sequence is TGTGCCAGCAGGATTGGACTAGCCTACAATGAGCAGTTCTTC. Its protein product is CASRIGLAYNEQFF.

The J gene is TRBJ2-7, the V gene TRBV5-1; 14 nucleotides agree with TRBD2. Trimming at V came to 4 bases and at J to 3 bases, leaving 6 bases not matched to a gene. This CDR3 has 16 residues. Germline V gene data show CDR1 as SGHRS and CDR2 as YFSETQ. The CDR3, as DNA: TGCGCCAGCAGCCCGCTAGGGACTAGCGGGAGCTACGAGCAGTACTTC. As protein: CASSPLGTSGSYEQYF.

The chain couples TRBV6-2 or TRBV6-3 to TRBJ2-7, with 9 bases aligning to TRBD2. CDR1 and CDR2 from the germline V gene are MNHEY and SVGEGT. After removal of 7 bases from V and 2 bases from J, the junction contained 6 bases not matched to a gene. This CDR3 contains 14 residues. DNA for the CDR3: TGTGCCAGCATCGCAGCGGGGGGTCCCTACGAGCAGTACTTC. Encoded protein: CASIAAGGPYEQYF.

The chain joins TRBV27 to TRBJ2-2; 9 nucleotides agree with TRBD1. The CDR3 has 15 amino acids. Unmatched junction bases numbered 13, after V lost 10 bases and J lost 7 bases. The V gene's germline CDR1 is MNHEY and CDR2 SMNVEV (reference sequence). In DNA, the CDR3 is TGTGCCAATACCCTTCCGGGACAGGGTGTCGGGGAGCTGTTTTTT. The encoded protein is CANTLPGQGVGELFF.

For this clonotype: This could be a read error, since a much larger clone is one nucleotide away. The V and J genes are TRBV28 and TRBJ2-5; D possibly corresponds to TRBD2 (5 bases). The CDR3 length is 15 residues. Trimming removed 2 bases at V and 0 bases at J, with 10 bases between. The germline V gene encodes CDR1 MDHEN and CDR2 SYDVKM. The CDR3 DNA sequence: TGTGCCAGCAGTTTACCATGCGGGTACCAAGAGACCCAGTACTTC. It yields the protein CASSLPCGYQETQYF.

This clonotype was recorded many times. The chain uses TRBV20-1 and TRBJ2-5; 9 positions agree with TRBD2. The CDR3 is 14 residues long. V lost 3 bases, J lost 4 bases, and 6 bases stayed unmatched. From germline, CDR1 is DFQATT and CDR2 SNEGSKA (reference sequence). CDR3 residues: CSARNSRGGETQYF. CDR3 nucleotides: TGCAGTGCTAGGAATTCGCGGGGGGGAGAGACCCAGTACTTC.

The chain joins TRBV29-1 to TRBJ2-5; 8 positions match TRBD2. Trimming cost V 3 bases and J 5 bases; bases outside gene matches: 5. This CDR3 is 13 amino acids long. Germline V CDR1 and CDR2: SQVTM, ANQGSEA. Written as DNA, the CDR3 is TGCAGCGTTGAGAGCGGGAGAGGGGAGACCCAGTACTTC. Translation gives CSVESGRGETQYF.

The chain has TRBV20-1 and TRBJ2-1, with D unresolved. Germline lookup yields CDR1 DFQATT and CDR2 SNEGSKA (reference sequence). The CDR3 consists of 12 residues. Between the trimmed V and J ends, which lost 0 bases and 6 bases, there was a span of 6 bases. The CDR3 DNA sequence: TGCAGTGCTAGAGATGTGGCCAATGAGCAGTTCTTC. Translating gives CSARDVANEQFF.